The 22 T cell receptor beta chains given below trace back to one sample, sequenced in a study of memory CD8 T cells in hepatitis C reinfection. Sequencing was performed with immunoSEQ multiplex PCR; in TCRdb, only in-frame clones are kept and a portion is missing. The sample records tens of thousands of clones, 70% to 90% being singletons. Indicated time point: peak reinfection, 3 to 8 weeks after reinfection detection. Sorted cells were sequenced directly ex vivo without any in vitro expansion. The specimen sequenced was naive CD8+ T cells sorted from blood. These receptors were obtained from a man in his late teens or twenties with hepatitis C virus infection.

J is TRBJ2-3 and V is TRBV5-1, with 7 bases aligning to TRBD2. The CDR3 covers 15 residues. Germline values: CDR1 SGHRS, CDR2 YFSETQ. The V segment lost 4 bases and the J segment 0 bases; nucleotides outside the gene matches: 5. The CDR3 bases are TGCGCCAGCAGCGGGGGACTACTCAGCACAGATACGCAGTATTTT. It specifies CASSGGLLSTDTQYF.

This sequence joins TRBV4-3 and TRBJ2-1; the match to TRBD2 covers 9 bases. CDR3 size: 14 residues. CDR1 is LGHNA and CDR2 is YSLEER in the germline V gene. Unmatched junction bases numbered 8, after V lost 4 bases and J lost 10 bases. In DNA form, the CDR3 reads TGCGCCAGCAGCCTCGGGATAGCGGGGGAAGAGCAGTTCTTC. Translated, it gives CASSLGIAGEEQFF.

The rearrangement joins TRBV9 to TRBJ2-5; TRBD2 is a possible D gene (5 bases). V was trimmed by 4 bases and J by 4 bases, leaving 17 bases between them. The CDR3 loop spans 15 amino acids. CDR1 SGDLS and CDR2 YYNGEE come from the germline V gene. The CDR3 nucleotides read TGTGCCAGCAGCCCTAATGGACTGGTTTCAGAGACCCAGTACTTC. It codes for CASSPNGLVSETQYF. Looking up the rest from reference TRBV9 and TRBJ2-5 gives the full variable domain: DSGVTQTPKHLITATGQRVTLRCSPRSGDLSVYWYQQSLDQGLQFLIQYYNGEERAKGNILERFSAQQFPDLHSELNLSSLELGDSALYFCASSPNGLVSETQYFGPGTRLLVL.

J is TRBJ1-4 and V is TRBV7-9; no definite D call. Looked up from germline, CDR1 is SEHNR and CDR2 is FQNEAQ (reference sequence). Trimming shortened V by 5 bases and J by 11 bases, and 24 bases separated the two germline ends. This CDR3 is built from 16 residues. The CDR3 protein is CASSHWAEDQMKKLFF. The DNA of the CDR3 is TGTGCCAGCAGCCATTGGGCGGAGGACCAAATGAAGAAACTGTTTTTT.

The rearrangement links TRBV5-1 to TRBJ2-3; D remains ambiguous. Trimming pared 4 bases from V and 1 base from J, leaving 7 bases between. CDR1 SGHRS and CDR2 YFSETQ come from the germline V gene. CDR3 length equals 13 residues. The CDR3 reads CASSLRGTDTQYF. The DNA for the CDR3 is TGCGCCAGCAGCCTCCGGGGCACAGATACGCAGTATTTT.

V gene TRBV10-2 combines with J gene TRBJ2-7, with a possible D match to TRBD1 (5 bases). Germline CDR1 is WSHSY and CDR2 is SAAADI. This CDR3 has 13 residues. V lost 6 bases and J lost 3, with 12 bases in between. The CDR3 bases are TGCGCCAGCAGCTCGGACAACTACTACGAGCAGTACTTC. It specifies CASSSDNYYEQYF.

This clone was counted once. This chain connects TRBV27 to TRBJ2-2; 9 bases match TRBD2. The V and J ends lost 2 bases and 11 bases, in that order; junction bases with no gene match: 9. The CDR3 spans 15 residues. Germline CDR1 and CDR2: MNHEY and SMNVEV (reference sequence). CDR3 sequence reads: CASSLRGLAGSELFF. The CDR3 DNA follows: TGTGCCAGCAGTTTAAGGGGTCTAGCGGGGTCAGAGCTGTTTTTT.

This chain's CDR3 is CASSPPGQVAMGTGELFF. As DNA, the CDR3 is TGTGCCAGCTCACCACCGGGACAGGTAGCGATGGGGACCGGGGAGCTGTTTTTT. The chain uses TRBV18 and TRBJ2-2, with 8 bases aligning to TRBD1. This CDR3 has 18 residues. Germline V gene lookup returns CDR1 KGHSH and CDR2 LQKENI. The V and J ends lost 0 bases and 5 bases, in that order; junction bases with no gene match: 11.

The chain is built from TRBV7-9 and TRBJ1-3; D is uncertain. The CDR3 extends over 15 amino acids. Trimming removed 1 base at V and 0 bases at J, with 7 bases between. The germline CDR1 and CDR2 sequences are SEHNR and FQNEAQ (reference sequence). The CDR3 region has the DNA TGTGCCAGCAGCTTAGTCTATCACTCTGGAAACACCATATATTTT. Its translation is CASSLVYHSGNTIYF.

The chain employs TRBV29-1 and TRBJ1-2; D unresolved. Germline CDR1 SQVTM, CDR2 ANQGSEA. V lost 4 bases and J lost 4, with 13 bases in between. The CDR3 length is 13 residues. The CDR3 DNA reads TGCAGCGTTGGAGGAGCCGCATTCTATGGCTACACCTTC. Translating it yields CSVGGAAFYGYTF.

The genes are TRBV7-9 and TRBJ2-3, with TRBD2 identical over 7 bases. With V trimmed by 7 bases and J by 4 bases, 11 bases remained unmatched. Germline values: CDR1 SEHNR, CDR2 FQNEAQ (reference sequence). This CDR3 comprises 15 residues. The CDR3 protein is CASTPREAPADTQYF. Written as DNA, the CDR3 is TGTGCCAGCACCCCCCGGGAGGCACCGGCAGATACGCAGTATTTT. Using reference TRBV7-9 and TRBJ2-3 for the parts outside the CDR3, the full variable domain is DTGVSQNPRHKITKRGQNVTFRCDPISEHNRLYWYRQTLGQGPEFLTYFQNEAQLEKSRLLSDRFSAERPKGSFSTLEIQRTEQGDSAMYLCASTPREAPADTQYFGPGTRLTVL.

The V call is TRBV19, the J call TRBJ2-1; TRBD2 might be the D (6 bases). Per germline, CDR1 LNHDA and CDR2 SQIVND (reference sequence). CDR3 length: 14 residues. V lost 4 bases, J lost 4 bases, and 11 bases lay in between. The CDR3 bases are TGTGCCAGTAGTAATCCGGGAGCGTACAATGAGCAGTTCTTC. This gives the protein CASSNPGAYNEQFF.

V is TRBV19 and J is TRBJ2-1; 8 bases are shared with TRBD2. The germline gives CDR1 LNHDA, CDR2 SQIVND (reference sequence). The CDR3 spans 14 residues. With 10 bases clipped from V and 1 base from J, the junction kept 6 bases outside the gene matches. For the CDR3, the DNA is TGTGCCACTCTAAGCGGGAGTTCCTACAATGAGCAGTTCTTC. Translation gives CATLSGSSYNEQFF.

The count of this clone is one. This chain uses TRBV20-1 with TRBJ2-7, with 7 bases fitting TRBD2. The CDR3 has 11 residues. The junction had 0 bases not matched to a gene; V was cut back by 1 base and J by 6 bases. Germline CDR1 is DFQATT and CDR2 is SNEGSKA (reference sequence). Here the CDR3 reads CSARAGGEQYF. The CDR3 DNA sequence: TGCAGTGCTAGAGCGGGAGGCGAGCAGTACTTC.

The table lists this clone with a few counts. The rearrangement joins TRBV6-1 to TRBJ2-6; weak D call: TRBD1 (6 bases). CDR1 and CDR2 (germline): MNHNS, SASEGT. V lost 7 bases and J lost 2, with 12 bases in between. The CDR3 is 15 residues long. CDR3 bases: TGTGCCAGCACCGAGGACAGCACTGGGGCCAACGTCCTGACTTTC. Its protein is CASTEDSTGANVLTF.

CDR3 DNA: TGTGCCTGGGGACAGTCCGGAAACACCATATATTTT. This gives the protein CAWGQSGNTIYF. This chain joins TRBV30 and TRBJ1-3; possibly TRBD1 for D (6 bases). CDR3 size: 12 residues. V lost 5 bases to trimming and J lost 4 bases, with 9 bases between them. The germline gives CDR1 GTSNPN, CDR2 SVGIG (reference sequence).

This sequence joins TRBV4-2 and TRBJ2-3; possible D gene TRBD2, 5 bases. The CDR3 contains 17 residues. CDR1 LGHNA and CDR2 YNFKEQ come from the germline V gene. Trimming removed 2 bases at V and 2 bases at J, with 17 bases between. This CDR3 reads CASSQMVGGLITDTQYF. Written as DNA, the CDR3 is TGTGCCAGCAGCCAAATGGTCGGAGGACTTATCACAGATACGCAGTATTTT.

The chain links TRBV7-2 to TRBJ2-5; D is unresolved. Per the germline V gene, CDR1 is SGHTA and CDR2 is FQGNSA. The CDR3 has 15 amino acids. V was shortened by 5 bases and J by 4 bases, with 17 bases between the two germline ends. CDR3 residues: CASSSDPRGRETQYF. The CDR3 coding sequence is TGTGCCAGCAGCAGCGATCCCCGAGGTCGAGAGACCCAGTACTTC.

The genes are TRBV19 and TRBJ2-1, with 8 bases identical to TRBD2. The CDR3 extends over 13 amino acids. The ends lost 7 bases at V and 5 bases at J; junction bases unmatched: 4. The germline gives CDR1 LNHDA, CDR2 SQIVND (reference sequence). CDR3: CASIGLANNEQFF. DNA for the CDR3: TGTGCCAGTATTGGACTAGCCAACAATGAGCAGTTCTTC.

The gene calls are TRBV11-2 and TRBJ2-4; the D gene is possibly TRBD2 (6 bases). Trimming shortened V by 5 bases and J by 6 bases, and 20 bases separated the two germline ends. The CDR3 is 16 residues long. Germline CDR1 reads SGHAT; CDR2 reads FQNNGV. CDR3 sequence reads: CASSGRDSLRGNIQYF. CDR3 sequence (DNA): TGTGCCAGCAGCGGACGGGACTCCCTTAGGGGAAACATTCAGTACTTC.

This clone was detected a few times. This chain uses TRBV21-1 with TRBJ2-7; the table's D call, TRBD1, has no DNA check behind it. TRBV21-1 is termed a pseudogene. The CDR3 is 15 residues long. CDR3 nucleotide sequence: TGTGCCAGCAGCAAAGAGGGGGACGGAGGCTACGAGCAGTACGTC. As protein: CASSKEGDGGYEQYV.

This rearrangement joins TRBV6-5 to TRBJ1-1, with a weak D call TRBD1 (6 bases). The germline gives CDR1 MNHEY, CDR2 SVGAGI. V was pared by 10 bases and J by 3 bases, with 18 bases between. The CDR3 covers 14 residues. CDR3 DNA: TGTGCCACCGCATCCCGGGCAGGGGACACTGAAGCTTTCTTT. Translating it yields CATASRAGDTEAFF.